This T cell receptor (beta chain) was identified during a study of T cells after yellow fever vaccination. The germline V gene has CDR1 LGHDT and CDR2 YNNKEL (reference sequence). The junction had 4 bases not matched to a gene; V was cut back by 1 base and J by 9 bases. The CDR3 has 15 amino acids. Each CDR3 protein gets one entry after TCRdb re-called the 5' RACE reads with MiXCR. The repertoire has about 240,000 distinct CDR3 sequences, less than 9% of them found once; the top ten carry 0.65% to 0.9%. The rearrangement links TRBV3-1 to TRBJ2-1, with 12 bases identical to TRBD2. The source was CD4+ T cells sorted from PBMCs, collected 15 days after the yellow fever booster vaccination. The TCR originated in a man between 25 and 39 years old who received the YFV17D yellow fever vaccine. The DNA of the CDR3 is TGTGCCAGCAGCCAAGGACTAGCGGGAGTTGGTGAGCAGTTCTTC. It specifies CASSQGLAGVGEQFF.